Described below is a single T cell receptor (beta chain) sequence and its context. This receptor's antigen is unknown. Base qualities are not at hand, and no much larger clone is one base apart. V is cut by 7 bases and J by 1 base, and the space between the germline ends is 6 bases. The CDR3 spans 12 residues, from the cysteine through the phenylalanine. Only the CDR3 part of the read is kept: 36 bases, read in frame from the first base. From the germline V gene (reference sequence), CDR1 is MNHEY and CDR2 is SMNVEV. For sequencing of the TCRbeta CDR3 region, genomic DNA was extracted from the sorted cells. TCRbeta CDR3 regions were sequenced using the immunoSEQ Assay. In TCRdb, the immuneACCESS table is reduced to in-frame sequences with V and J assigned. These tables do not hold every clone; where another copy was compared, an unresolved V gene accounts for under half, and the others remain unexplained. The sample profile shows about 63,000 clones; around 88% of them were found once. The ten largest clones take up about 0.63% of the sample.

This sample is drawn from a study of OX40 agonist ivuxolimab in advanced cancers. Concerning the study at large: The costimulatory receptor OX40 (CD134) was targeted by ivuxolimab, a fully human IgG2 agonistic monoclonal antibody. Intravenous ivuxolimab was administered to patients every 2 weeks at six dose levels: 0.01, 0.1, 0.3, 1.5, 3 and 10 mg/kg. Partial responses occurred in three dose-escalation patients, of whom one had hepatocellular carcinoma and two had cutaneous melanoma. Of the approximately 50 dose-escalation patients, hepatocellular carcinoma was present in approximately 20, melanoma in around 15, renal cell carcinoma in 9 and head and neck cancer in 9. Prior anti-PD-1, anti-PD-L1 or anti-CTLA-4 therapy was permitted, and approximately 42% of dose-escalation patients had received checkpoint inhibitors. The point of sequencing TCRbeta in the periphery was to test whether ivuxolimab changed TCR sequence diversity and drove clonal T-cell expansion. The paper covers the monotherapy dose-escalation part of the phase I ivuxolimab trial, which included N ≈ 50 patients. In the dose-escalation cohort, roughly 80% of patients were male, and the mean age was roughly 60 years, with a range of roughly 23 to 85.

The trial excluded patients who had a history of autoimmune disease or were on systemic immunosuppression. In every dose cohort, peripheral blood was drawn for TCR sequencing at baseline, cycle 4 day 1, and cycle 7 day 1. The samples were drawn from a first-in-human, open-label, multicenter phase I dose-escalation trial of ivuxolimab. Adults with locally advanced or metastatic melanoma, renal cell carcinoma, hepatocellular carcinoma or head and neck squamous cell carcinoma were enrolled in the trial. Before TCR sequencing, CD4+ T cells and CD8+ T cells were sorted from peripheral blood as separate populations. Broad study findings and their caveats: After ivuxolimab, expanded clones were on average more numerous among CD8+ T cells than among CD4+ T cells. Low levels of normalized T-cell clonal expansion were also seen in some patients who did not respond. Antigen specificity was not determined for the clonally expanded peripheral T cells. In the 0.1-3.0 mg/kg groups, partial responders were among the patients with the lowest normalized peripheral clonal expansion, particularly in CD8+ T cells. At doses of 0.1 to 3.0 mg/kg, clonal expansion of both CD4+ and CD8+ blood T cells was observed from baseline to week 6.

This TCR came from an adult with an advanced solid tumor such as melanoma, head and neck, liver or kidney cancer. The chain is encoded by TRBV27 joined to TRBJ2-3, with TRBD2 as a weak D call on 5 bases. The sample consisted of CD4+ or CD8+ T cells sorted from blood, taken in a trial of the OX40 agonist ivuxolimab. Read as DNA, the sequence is TGTGCCAGCATGCGGGGCACAGATACGCAGTATTTT. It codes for CASMRGTDTQYF.